Below, one T cell receptor (beta chain) is given with its context. Its antigen is not known. This sample is drawn from a study of cytomegalovirus exposure and HLA in healthy donors. This CDR3 spans 15 amino acids. V shed 1 base and J 4 bases; nucleotides not matched to a gene: 6. The germline CDR1 and CDR2 sequences are SGHDN and FVKESK. PCR involved 60 Vbeta and 13 Jbeta primers. TCRdb's copy holds only in-frame clones and misses some; the assay was immunoSEQ multiplex PCR. The data show over 95,000 clones, 74% seen once. Study-wide findings and caveats: Exclusion applied to some V segments, including TRBV6-2 and TRBV6-3, as they were indistinguishable. Association with HLA alleles at 0.05 false discovery rate was found for around 17,000 TCR beta sequences in a later analysis.

The sequencing sample was made of PBMCs. V usage is TRBV14 and J usage is TRBJ2-7, with 8 bases that match TRBD2. This clonotype was obtained from a human donor in good health. The CDR3 region has the DNA TGTGCCAGCAGCCAAGGGGTAGCGGGAACGTACGAGCAGTACTTC. Its translation is CASSQGVAGTYEQYF.